This record looks at one TCR beta chain sequence and its context. Its antigen remains unknown. Anyone with autoimmune disease history or systemic immunosuppression was excluded. This entry is derived from a study of OX40 agonist ivuxolimab in advanced cancers. About the research overall: Clinicians treated patients with ivuxolimab, an agonistic anti-OX40 (CD134) antibody. Among those treated, three patients had partial responses, one with hepatocellular carcinoma and two with cutaneous melanoma.

Findings of the study overall: The study observed clonal expansion of CD4+ and CD8+ blood T cells by week 6 at 0.1 to 3.0 mg/kg.

Sequencing was performed with immunoSEQ multiplex PCR; in TCRdb, only in-frame clones are kept and a portion is missing. The sample lists some 50,000 clones; 85% to 90% were seen once. The sequence was collected from an adult with an advanced solid tumor such as melanoma, head and neck, liver or kidney cancer. This specimen consisted of CD4+ or CD8+ T cells sorted from blood, obtained in a trial of the OX40 agonist ivuxolimab.

CDR3 residues: CAISLNSWNTEAFF. CDR3 sequence (DNA): TGTGCCATCAGTTTGAACAGCTGGAACACTGAAGCTTTCTTT. The chain couples TRBV10-3 to TRBJ1-1, with no clear D. The germline V and J ends were trimmed by 5 bases and 1 base, with 11 bases remaining between them. Germline CDR1 and CDR2: ENHRY and SYGVKD. The CDR3 has 14 residues.